The sequence of this T cell receptor beta chain was determined in a study of shared clonotypes between healthy human individuals. The study, taken as a whole, reports: In having few donors, the study represented limited genetic and exposure-history diversity.

Healthy adults negative for HIV, lacking recent acute infections or vaccinations, served as donors. A word on this clone: Its target is unknown.

Unsorted PBMC samples were amplified in replicate PCRs containing 250 to 350 ng DNA, 25,000 to 35,000 T cell genomes. Ten immunoSEQ deep assay plates were used to sequence the DNA of unsorted PBMCs. Sequencing was performed with immunoSEQ multiplex PCR; in TCRdb, only in-frame clones are kept and a portion is missing. The data contain roughly 450,000 clones, 79% of them singletons. The sequenced material came from PBMCs. The TCR comes from a middle-aged woman in good health. Some clones in this sample may be carry-over from other donors' samples.

The CDR3 nucleotides are TGTGCCAGCAGCGTGAACACCGGGGAGCTGTTTTTT. The encoded protein is CASSVNTGELFF. The rearrangement links TRBV5-4 to TRBJ2-2; D gene uncertain. This CDR3 has 12 amino acids. The germline V gene encodes CDR1 SGHNT and CDR2 YYREEE (reference sequence). Trimming left V 4 bases short and J 1 base short, with 2 bases between.